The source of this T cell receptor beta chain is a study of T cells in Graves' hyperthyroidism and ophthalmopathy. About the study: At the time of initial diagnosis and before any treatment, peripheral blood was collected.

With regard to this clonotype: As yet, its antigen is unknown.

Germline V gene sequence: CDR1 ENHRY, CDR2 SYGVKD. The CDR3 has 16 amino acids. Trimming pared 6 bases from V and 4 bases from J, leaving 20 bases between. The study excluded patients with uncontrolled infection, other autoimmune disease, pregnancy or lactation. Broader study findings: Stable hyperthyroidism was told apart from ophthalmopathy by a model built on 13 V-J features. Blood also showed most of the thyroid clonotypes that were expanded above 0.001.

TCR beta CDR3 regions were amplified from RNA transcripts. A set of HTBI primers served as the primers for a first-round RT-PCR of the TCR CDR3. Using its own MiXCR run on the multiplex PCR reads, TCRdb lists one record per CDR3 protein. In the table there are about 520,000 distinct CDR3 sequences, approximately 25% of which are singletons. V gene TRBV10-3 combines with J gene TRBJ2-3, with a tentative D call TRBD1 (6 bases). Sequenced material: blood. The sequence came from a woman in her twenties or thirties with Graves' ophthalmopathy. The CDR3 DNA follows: TGTGCCATCAGAGGCCGACTTTCCCAGGGGCCAGATACGCAGTATTTT. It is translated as CAIRGRLSQGPDTQYF.